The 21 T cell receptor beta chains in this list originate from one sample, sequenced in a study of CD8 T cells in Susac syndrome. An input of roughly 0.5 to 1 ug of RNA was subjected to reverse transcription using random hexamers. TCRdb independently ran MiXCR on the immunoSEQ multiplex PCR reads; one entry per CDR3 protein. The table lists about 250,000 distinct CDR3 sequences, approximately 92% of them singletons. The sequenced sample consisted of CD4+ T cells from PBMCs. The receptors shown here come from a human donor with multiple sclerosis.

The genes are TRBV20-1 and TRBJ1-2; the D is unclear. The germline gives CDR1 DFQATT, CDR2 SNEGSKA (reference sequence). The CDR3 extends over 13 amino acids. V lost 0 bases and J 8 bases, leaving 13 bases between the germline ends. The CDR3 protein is CSARDADLLGYTF. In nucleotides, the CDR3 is TGCAGTGCTAGAGATGCAGATCTCCTGGGCTACACCTTC.

This chain's CDR3 is CASSLELMNTEAFF. The CDR3 region has the DNA TGTGCCAGCAGCTTGGAACTTATGAACACTGAAGCTTTCTTT. The chain combines TRBV5-4 with TRBJ1-1; D uncertain. This CDR3 has 14 residues. Trimming took off 0 bases at V and 0 bases at J, with 6 bases between the two ends. In germline, CDR1 is SGHNT, CDR2 YYREEE (reference sequence).

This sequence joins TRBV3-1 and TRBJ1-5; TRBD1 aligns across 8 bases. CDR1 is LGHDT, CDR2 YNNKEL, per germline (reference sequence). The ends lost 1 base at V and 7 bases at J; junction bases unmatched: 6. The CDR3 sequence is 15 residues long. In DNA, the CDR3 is TGTGCCAGCAGCCAAGGGACAGGGAGTGGACAGCCCCAGCATTTT. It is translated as CASSQGTGSGQPQHF. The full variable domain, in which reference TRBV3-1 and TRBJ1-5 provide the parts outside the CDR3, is DTAVSQTPKYLVTQMGNDKSIKCEQNLGHDTMYWYKQDSKKFLKIMFSYNNKELIINETVPNRFSPKSPDKAHLNLHINSLELGDSAVYFCASSQGTGSGQPQHFGDGTRLSIL.

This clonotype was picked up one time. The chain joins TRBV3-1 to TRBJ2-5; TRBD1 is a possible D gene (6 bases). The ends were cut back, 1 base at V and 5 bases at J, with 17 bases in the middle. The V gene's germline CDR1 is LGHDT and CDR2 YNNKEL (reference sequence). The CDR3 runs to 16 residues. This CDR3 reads CASSQGGGYPPETQYF. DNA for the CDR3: TGTGCCAGCAGCCAAGGTGGGGGCTACCCACCTGAGACCCAGTACTTC.

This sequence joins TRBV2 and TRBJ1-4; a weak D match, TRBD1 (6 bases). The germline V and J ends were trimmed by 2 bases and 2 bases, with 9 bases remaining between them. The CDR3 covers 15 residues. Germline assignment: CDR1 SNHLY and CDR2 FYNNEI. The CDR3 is CASSEYQGTNEKLFF. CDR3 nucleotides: TGTGCCAGCAGTGAATATCAGGGGACTAATGAAAAACTGTTTTTT.

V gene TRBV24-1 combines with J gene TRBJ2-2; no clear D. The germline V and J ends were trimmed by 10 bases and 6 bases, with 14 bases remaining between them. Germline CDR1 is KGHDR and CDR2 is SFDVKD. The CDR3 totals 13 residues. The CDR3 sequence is CATTPGGAGELFF. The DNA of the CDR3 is TGTGCCACGACTCCCGGTGGGGCCGGGGAGCTGTTTTTT.

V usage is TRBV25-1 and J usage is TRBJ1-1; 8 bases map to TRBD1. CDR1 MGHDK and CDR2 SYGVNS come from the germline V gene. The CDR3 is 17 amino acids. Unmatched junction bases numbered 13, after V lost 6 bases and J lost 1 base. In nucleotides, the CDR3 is TGTGCCAGCAGCGATCCTGGACAGGGAGCGTCGAACACTGAAGCTTTCTTT. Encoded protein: CASSDPGQGASNTEAFF.

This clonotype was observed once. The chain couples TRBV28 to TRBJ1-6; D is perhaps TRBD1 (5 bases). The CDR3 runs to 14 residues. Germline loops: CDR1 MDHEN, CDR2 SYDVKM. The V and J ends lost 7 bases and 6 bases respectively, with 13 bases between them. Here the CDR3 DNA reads TGTGCCAGCAAGCTACAGGTCGTTAATTCACCCCTCCACTTT. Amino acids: CASKLQVVNSPLHF. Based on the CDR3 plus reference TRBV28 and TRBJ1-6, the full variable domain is DVKVTQSSRYLVKRTGEKVFLECVQDMDHENMFWYRQDPGLGLRLIYFSYDVKMKEKGDIPEGYSVSREKKERFSLILESASTNQTSMYLCASKLQVVNSPLHFGNGTRLTVT.

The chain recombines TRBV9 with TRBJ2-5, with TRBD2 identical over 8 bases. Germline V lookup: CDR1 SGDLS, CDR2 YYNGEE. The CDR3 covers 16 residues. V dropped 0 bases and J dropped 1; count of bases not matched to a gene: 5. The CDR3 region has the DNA TGTGCCAGCAGCGTAGGTCCAGCGGGGGCCCAAGAGACCCAGTACTTC. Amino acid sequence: CASSVGPAGAQETQYF. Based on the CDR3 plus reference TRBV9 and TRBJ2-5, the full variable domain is DSGVTQTPKHLITATGQRVTLRCSPRSGDLSVYWYQQSLDQGLQFLIQYYNGEERAKGNILERFSAQQFPDLHSELNLSSLELGDSALYFCASSVGPAGAQETQYFGPGTRLLVL.

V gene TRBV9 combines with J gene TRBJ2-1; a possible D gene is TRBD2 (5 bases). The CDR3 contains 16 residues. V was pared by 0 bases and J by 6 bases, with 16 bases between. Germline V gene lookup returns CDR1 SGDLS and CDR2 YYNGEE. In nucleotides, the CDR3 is TGTGCCAGCAGCGTAGCCCCAACTAGTTTCGGCAATGAGCAGTTCTTC. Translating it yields CASSVAPTSFGNEQFF.

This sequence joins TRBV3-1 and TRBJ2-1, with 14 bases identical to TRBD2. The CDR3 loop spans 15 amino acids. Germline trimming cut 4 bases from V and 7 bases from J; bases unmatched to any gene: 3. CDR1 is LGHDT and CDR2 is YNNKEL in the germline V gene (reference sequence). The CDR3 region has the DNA TGTGCCAGCAGCCCCCGGACTAGCGGGGGGAATGAGCAGTTCTTC. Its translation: CASSPRTSGGNEQFF.

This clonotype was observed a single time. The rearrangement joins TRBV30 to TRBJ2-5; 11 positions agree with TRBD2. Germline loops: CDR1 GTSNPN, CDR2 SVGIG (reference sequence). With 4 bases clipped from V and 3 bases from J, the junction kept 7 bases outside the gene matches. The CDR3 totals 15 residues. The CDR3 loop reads CAWTSGRKFKETQYF. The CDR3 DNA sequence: TGTGCCTGGACTAGCGGGAGGAAGTTTAAAGAGACCCAGTACTTC.

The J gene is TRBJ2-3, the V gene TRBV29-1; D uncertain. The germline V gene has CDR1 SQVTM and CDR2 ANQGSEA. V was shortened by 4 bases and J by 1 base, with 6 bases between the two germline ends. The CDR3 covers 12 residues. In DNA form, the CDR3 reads TGCAGCGTTGGGCAGGGCACAGATACGCAGTATTTT. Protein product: CSVGQGTDTQYF.

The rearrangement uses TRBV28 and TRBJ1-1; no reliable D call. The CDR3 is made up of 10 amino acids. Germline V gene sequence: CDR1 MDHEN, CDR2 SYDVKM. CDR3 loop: CASGNTEAFF. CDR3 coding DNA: TGTGCGAGCGGTAACACTGAAGCTTTCTTT.

For the CDR3, the DNA is TGTGCCAGCATTGGGACTTACGGGGGGGACACAGATACGCAGTATTTT. Encoded protein: CASIGTYGGDTDTQYF. The chain joins TRBV12-3 or TRBV12-4 to TRBJ2-3; 8 positions agree with TRBD2. V gave up 7 bases and J gave up 2 bases; unmatched junction bases: 11. The length of the CDR3 is 16 residues.

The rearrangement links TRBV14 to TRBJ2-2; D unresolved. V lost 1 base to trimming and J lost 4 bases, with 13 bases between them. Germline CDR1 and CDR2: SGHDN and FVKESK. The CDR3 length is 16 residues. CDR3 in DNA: TGTGCCAGCAGCCAAGCCATTAGTGTGGGCACCGGGGAGCTGTTTTTT. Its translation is CASSQAISVGTGELFF.

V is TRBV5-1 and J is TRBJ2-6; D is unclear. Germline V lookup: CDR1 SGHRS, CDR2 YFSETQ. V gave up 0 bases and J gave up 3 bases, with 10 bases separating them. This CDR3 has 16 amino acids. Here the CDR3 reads CASSLVGSIGANVLTF. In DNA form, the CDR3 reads TGCGCCAGCAGCTTGGTGGGGTCCATTGGGGCCAACGTCCTGACTTTC. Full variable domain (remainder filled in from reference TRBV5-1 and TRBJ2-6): KAGVTQTPRYLIKTRGQQVTLSCSPISGHRSVSWYQQTPGQGLQFLFEYFSETQRNKGNFPGRFSGRQFSNSRSEMNVSTLELGDSALYLCASSLVGSIGANVLTFGAGSRLTVL.

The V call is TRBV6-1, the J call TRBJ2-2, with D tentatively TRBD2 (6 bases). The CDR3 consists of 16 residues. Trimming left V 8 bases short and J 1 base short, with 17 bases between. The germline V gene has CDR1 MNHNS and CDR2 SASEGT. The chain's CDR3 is CASQETGLMNTGELFF. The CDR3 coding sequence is TGTGCCAGCCAAGAAACGGGACTTATGAACACCGGGGAGCTGTTTTTT.

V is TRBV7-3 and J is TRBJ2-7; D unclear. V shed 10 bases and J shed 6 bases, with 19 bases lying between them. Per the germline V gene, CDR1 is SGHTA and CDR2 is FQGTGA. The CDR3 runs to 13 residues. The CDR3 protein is CANPTRSPLEQYV. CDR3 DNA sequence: TGTGCCAACCCTACCCGGAGCCCACTCGAGCAGTACGTC.

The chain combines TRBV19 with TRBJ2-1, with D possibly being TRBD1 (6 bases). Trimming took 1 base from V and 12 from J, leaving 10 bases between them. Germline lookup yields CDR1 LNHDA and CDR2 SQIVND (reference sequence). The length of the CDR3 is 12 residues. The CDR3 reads CASSIVQGPQFF. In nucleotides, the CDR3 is TGTGCCAGTAGTATAGTCCAGGGGCCGCAGTTCTTC.

The chain's CDR3 is CSARTRGGTGELFF. DNA of the CDR3: TGCAGCGCTAGGACTAGGGGCGGCACCGGGGAGCTGTTTTTT. The chain recombines TRBV29-1 with TRBJ2-2, with 7 nucleotides matching TRBD2. CDR3 length: 14 residues. V dropped 7 bases and J dropped 4; count of bases not matched to a gene: 9. Per germline, CDR1 SQVTM and CDR2 ANQGSEA.